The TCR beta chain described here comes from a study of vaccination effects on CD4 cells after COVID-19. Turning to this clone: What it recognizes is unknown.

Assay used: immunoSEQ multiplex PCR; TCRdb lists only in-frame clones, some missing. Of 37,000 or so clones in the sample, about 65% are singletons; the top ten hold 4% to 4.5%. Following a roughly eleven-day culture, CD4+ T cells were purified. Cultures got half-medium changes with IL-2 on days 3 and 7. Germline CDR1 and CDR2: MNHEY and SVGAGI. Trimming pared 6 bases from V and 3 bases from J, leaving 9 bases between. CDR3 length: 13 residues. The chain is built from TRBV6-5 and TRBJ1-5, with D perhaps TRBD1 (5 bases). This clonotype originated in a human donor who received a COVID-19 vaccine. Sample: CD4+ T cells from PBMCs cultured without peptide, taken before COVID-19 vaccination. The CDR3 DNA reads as TGTGCCAGCAGGGACAACACCAATCAGCCCCAGCATTTT. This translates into CASRDNTNQPQHF.